This T cell receptor (beta chain) was captured in a study of beta chain features in type 1 diabetes. Every isolated RNA sample was fully reverse transcribed, so sequencing captured expressed TCRB transcripts. Some clones are missing from TCRdb's copy, which holds only in-frame ones; the method was immunoSEQ multiplex PCR. The data show about 160,000 clones, almost 65% seen once. Germline V gene lookup returns CDR1 MNHEY and CDR2 SMNVEV (reference sequence). V lost 6 bases, J lost 4 bases, and 20 bases lay in between. This CDR3 has 16 amino acids. This clone was counted a few times. Its specificity is not known. Study-level results: Among all four CD4+ subsets, Type 1 diabetes patients had TCRB CDR3s that were moderately but significantly shorter. At VDJ recombination sites, type 1 diabetes patients had fewer insertions and more deleted nucleotides. Within patients, naive, central memory and Treg TCRB repertoires seemed more similar than within healthy donors. Whether TCRB rearrangement is influenced by HLA type was left unresolved in this analysis.

The sequencing sample was made of naive CD4+ T cells from blood. The V and J genes are TRBV27 and TRBJ2-3; TRBD2 is a possible D gene (5 bases). The TCR originated in a man under 40 with type 1 diabetes. The CDR3 DNA is TGTGCCAGCAGCGCCTTCGATCGAGGGAAGGCAGATACGCAGTATTTT. It is translated as CASSAFDRGKADTQYF.